This T cell receptor beta chain was sequenced for a study of metastatic and nonmetastatic thyroid tumors. With MiXCR, TCRdb called clones anew from the PCR reads. The table records about 22,000 clones, less than 20% of them present only once. This clone was detected ten times or more. Thyroid surgery had not been preceded by any treatment in any patient. The receptor comes from a male donor with papillary thyroid cancer or a benign thyroid nodule (not recorded which). Some clones in this sample may be carry-over from other donors' samples. The material sequenced was adjacent normal tissue.

The CDR3 reads CASSLGGHTLNEQFF. The CDR3 DNA follows: TGTGCCAGCTCACTCGGGGGTCACACCCTCAATGAGCAGTTCTTC. The chain has TRBV18 and TRBJ2-1, with D possibly being TRBD2 (6 bases). CDR3 length: 15 residues. Trimming took 4 bases from V and 6 from J, leaving 16 bases between them. Germline V gene sequence: CDR1 KGHSH, CDR2 LQKENI.